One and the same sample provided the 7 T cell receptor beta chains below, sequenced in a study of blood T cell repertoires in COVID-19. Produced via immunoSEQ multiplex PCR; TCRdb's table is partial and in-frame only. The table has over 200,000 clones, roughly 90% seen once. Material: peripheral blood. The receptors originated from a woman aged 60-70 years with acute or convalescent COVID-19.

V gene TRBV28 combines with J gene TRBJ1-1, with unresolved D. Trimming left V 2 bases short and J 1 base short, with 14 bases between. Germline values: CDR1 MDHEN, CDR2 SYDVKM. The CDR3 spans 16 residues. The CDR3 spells CASSLRPGLRNTEAFF. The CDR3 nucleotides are TGTGCCAGCAGTTTACGCCCCGGACTGAGGAACACTGAAGCTTTCTTT.

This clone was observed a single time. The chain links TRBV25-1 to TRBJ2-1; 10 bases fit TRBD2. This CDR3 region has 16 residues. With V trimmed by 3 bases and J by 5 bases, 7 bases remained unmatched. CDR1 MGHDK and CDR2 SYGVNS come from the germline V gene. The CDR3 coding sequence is TGTGCCAGCAGTGAGCTAGCGGGAGTGGGCCACAATGAGCAGTTCTTC. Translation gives CASSELAGVGHNEQFF.

CDR3 DNA sequence: TGCAGCGTACCCTACAGGGCCCTCTCTGGGGCCAACGTCCTGACTTTC. Amino acids: CSVPYRALSGANVLTF. V and J are TRBV29-1 and TRBJ2-6, with TRBD1 as a possible D gene (6 bases). Trimming pared 6 bases from V and 0 bases from J, leaving 15 bases between. Germline V CDR1 and CDR2: SQVTM, ANQGSEA. The CDR3 is made up of 16 amino acids.

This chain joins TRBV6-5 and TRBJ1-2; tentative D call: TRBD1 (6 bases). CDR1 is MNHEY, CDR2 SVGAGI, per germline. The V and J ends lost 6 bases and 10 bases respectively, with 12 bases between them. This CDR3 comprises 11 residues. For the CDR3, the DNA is TGTGCCAGCAGGGCACAGGGTCCCTACACCTTC. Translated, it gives CASRAQGPYTF.

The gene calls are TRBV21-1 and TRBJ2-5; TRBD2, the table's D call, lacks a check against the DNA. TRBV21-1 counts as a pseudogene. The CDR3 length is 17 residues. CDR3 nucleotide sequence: TGTGCCAGCAGCAAAGCAGGCAAGCGGGGCTTCCAAGAGACCCAGTACTTC. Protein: CASSKAGKRGFQETQYF.

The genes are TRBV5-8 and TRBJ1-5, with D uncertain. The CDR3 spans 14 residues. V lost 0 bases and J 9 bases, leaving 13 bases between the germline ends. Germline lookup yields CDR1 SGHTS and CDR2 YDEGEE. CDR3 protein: CASSLVETSRPQHF. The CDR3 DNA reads TGTGCCAGCAGCTTGGTTGAAACTAGTAGGCCCCAGCATTTT.

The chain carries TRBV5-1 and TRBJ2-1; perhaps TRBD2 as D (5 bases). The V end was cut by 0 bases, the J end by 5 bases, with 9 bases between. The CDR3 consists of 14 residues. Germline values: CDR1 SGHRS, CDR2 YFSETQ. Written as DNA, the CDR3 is TGCGCCAGCAGCTTGGGTACTAGAGACAATGAGCAGTTCTTC. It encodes CASSLGTRDNEQFF.